The entry that follows covers one TCR beta chain sequence. Trimming shortened V by 4 bases and J by 5 bases, and 10 bases separated the two germline ends. This CDR3 has 13 residues. Germline lookup yields CDR1 MNHEY and CDR2 SMNVEV (reference sequence). The data derive from a study of shared clonotypes between healthy human individuals. CD45RA+ naive and CD45RA-negative memory subsets were separated from CD4+ cells. Each cell subset's genomic DNA was divided evenly among several immunoSEQ plates. Sequencing used immunoSEQ multiplex PCR; TCRdb keeps in-frame clones, though not all of them. The repertoire has 2.3 million or so clones, approximately 95% of them found once; the top ten carry 0.35% to 0.45%.

The sequence was obtained from a man younger than 35 in good health. Some clones in this sample may be carry-over from other donors' samples. Material: naive CD4+ T cells from PBMCs. Subset noted: CD45RA+ positively selected. The rearrangement uses TRBV27 and TRBJ2-3; no clear D gene. The CDR3 is CASSSRTIDTQYF. The CDR3 region has the DNA TGTGCCAGCAGTTCACGGACGATAGATACGCAGTATTTT.